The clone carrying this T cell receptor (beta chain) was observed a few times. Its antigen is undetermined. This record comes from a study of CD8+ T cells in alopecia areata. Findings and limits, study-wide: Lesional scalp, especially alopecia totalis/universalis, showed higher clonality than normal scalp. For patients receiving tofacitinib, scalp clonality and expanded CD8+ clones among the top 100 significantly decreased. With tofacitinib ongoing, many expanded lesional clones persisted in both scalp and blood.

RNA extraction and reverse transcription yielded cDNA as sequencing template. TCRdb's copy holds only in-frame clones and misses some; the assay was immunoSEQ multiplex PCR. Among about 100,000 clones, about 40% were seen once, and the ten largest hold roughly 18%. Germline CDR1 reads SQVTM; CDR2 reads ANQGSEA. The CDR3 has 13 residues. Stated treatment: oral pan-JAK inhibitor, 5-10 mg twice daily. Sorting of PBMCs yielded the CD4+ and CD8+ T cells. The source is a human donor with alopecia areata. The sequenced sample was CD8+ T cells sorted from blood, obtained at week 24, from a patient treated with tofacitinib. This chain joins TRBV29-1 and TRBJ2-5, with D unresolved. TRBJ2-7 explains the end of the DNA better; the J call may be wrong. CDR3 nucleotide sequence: TGCAGCGTTGAGTCAGGCAGGACCTACGAGCAGTACTTC. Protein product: CSVESGRTYEQYF.